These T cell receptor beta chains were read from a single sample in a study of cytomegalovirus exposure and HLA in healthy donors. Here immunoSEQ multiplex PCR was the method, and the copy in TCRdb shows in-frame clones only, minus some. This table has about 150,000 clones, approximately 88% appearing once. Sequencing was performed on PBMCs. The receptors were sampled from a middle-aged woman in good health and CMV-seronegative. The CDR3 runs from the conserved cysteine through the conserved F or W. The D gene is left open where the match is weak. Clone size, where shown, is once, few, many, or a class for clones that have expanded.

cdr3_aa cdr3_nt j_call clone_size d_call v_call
CSVEEAARETQYF TGCAGCGTTGAAGAAGCTGCACGGGAGACCCAGTACTTC TRBJ2-5 once - TRBV29-1
CASSLTRGPGELFF TGTGCCAGCAGCTTAACCCGCGGTCCCGGGGAGCTGTTTTTT TRBJ2-2 - - TRBV7-3
CASSLGLANYEQYF TGCGCCAGCAGCTTGGGGCTAGCGAACTACGAGCAGTACTTC TRBJ2-7 - - TRBV5-1
CSVEAQPGGSEQFF TGCAGCGTTGAAGCGCAGCCCGGGGGTAGTGAGCAGTTCTTC TRBJ2-1 - - TRBV29-1
CASSAGLAGETQYF TGTGCCAGCAGCGCGGGACTAGCGGGAGAAACGCAGTATTTT TRBJ2-3 once TRBD2 TRBV6-4
CASSKGEQGGTDTQYF TGTGCCAGCAGCAAAGGGGAACAGGGCGGCACAGATACGCAGTATTTT TRBJ2-3 - - TRBV21-1
CASSEKTGDSPLHF TGTGCCAGCAGTGAGAAGACAGGGGATTCACCCCTCCACTTT TRBJ1-6 once TRBD1 TRBV27
CASSIWGGAYEQYF TGTGCCAGTAGTATATGGGGCGGAGCTTACGAGCAGTACTTC TRBJ2-7 - - TRBV19
CAISPGQGGETQYF TGTGCCATCAGTCCCGGACAGGGAGGGGAGACCCAGTACTTC TRBJ2-5 - - TRBV10-3
CASSLAPRGQYF TGTGCCAGCAGCTTAGCCCCCCGGGGGCAGTATTTT TRBJ2-3 - - TRBV7-2